A selection of T cell receptor beta chains follows, all from one sample in a study of T cells in Graves' hyperthyroidism and ophthalmopathy. From the multiplex PCR reads, TCRdb called clonotypes with MiXCR, one entry per CDR3 protein. This sample has some 460,000 distinct CDR3 sequences, with approximately 15% found just once. Sequencing used blood. The receptors were gathered from a young woman with Graves' hyperthyroidism. Both conserved end residues are part of each CDR3. A D gene is named only where the DNA matches it firmly. Rows give clone size only sometimes, using once, few, many, or a class for an expanded clone.

v_call	clone_size	d_call	j_call	cdr3_nt	cdr3_aa
TRBV7-8	many	-	TRBJ1-1	TGTGCCAGCAGCGGTTCGTTGGGGAACACTGAAGCTTTCTTT	CASSGSLGNTEAFF
TRBV12-3/TRBV12-4	many	-	TRBJ1-1	TGTGCCAGCACTGAAAGCCCGGCGGACACTGAAGCTTTCTTT	CASTESPADTEAFF
TRBV4-1	-	-	TRBJ2-7	TGCGCCAGCAGCCAAGATCTCTACTCGATCTACGAGCAGTACTTC	CASSQDLYSIYEQYF
TRBV20-1	-	-	TRBJ2-3	TGCAGTGCTCGCCGAATCGGGTATACGCAGTATTTT	CSARRIGYTQYF
TRBV12-3/TRBV12-4	many	-	TRBJ2-1	TGTGCCAGCAGCGCGGGGGCTAGCTCCTACAATGAGCAGTTCTTC	CASSAGASSYNEQFF
TRBV7-8	few	-	TRBJ1-2	TGTGCCAGCAGCTTAGTGGGAACCTCCTTCTGGTATGGCTACACCTTC	CASSLVGTSFWYGYTF
TRBV20-1	many	TRBD2	TRBJ2-5	TGCAGTGCTAGGCCCGCGGGGGGGTGGGAGACCCAGTACTTC	CSARPAGGWETQYF
TRBV5-1	-	-	TRBJ2-1	TGTGCCAGCAGCGTAGTGGCTAGTGGGAATGAGCAGTTCTTC	CASSVVASGNEQFF
TRBV6-5	many	-	TRBJ2-7	TGTGCCAGCAGTTACTCGACGGCGACAGTGTACGAGCAGTACTTC	CASSYSTATVYEQYF
TRBV3-1	many	-	TRBJ2-5	TGTGCCAGCAGCCAAGATTGGGGTTTTGAGACCCAGTACTTC	CASSQDWGFETQYF
TRBV24-1	few	TRBD1	TRBJ1-2	TGTGCCACCAGTGATTTGCGACAGGGTGGTGGCTACACCTTC	CATSDLRQGGGYTF
TRBV20-1	few	-	TRBJ1-1	TGCAGTGCTAGAAATCGGGACACTTTGAACACTGAAGCTTTCTTT	CSARNRDTLNTEAFF
TRBV11-2	-	TRBD2	TRBJ2-3	TGTGCCAGCAGCTTAGGGACAAGCGGGACCGGCACAGATACGCAGTATTTT	CASSLGTSGTGTDTQYF
TRBV7-9	few	-	TRBJ2-2	TGTGCCAGCAGCCTAGGGATAGTGGGCACCGGGGAGCTGTTTTTT	CASSLGIVGTGELFF
TRBV6-2/TRBV6-3	-	-	TRBJ2-4	TGTGCCAGCAGTGACGGACAGCTTAACAAAAACATTCAGTACTTC	CASSDGQLNKNIQYF
TRBV7-8	many	-	TRBJ2-7	TGTGCCAGCAGCTTAGACATGCGGGACCCCTACGAGCAGTACTTC	CASSLDMRDPYEQYF
TRBV28	-	-	TRBJ2-3	TGTGCCAGCCCCCCTTCGTTGAGGACAGATACGCAGTATTTT	CASPPSLRTDTQYF
TRBV5-1	many	-	TRBJ1-2	TGCGCCAGCAGCTTAGAACAGAATAACTATGGCTACACCTTC	CASSLEQNNYGYTF
TRBV4-2	-	-	TRBJ1-6	TGTGCCAGCAGCCCGGGACGGTTTAATTCACCCCTCCACTTT	CASSPGRFNSPLHF
TRBV7-9	few	-	TRBJ2-5	TGTGCCTCTCAGGGGGGCGGATTTAAAGAGACCCAGTACTTC	CASQGGGFKETQYF
TRBV28	many	TRBD1	TRBJ2-7	TGTGCCAGCAGTTTCTGGACAGGGGACTCCTACGAGCAGTACTTC	CASSFWTGDSYEQYF
TRBV20-1	-	-	TRBJ1-2	TGCAGTGCTAGCCGACAGGTTTTCGACTATGGCTACACCTTC	CSASRQVFDYGYTF
TRBV20-1	-	TRBD2	TRBJ2-3	TGCAGTGTATGGGAAAGCGGGACGGTAACAGATACGCAGTATTTT	CSVWESGTVTDTQYF
TRBV7-8	many	-	TRBJ2-7	TGTGCCAGCAGCTCGGACGGCCACTACGAGCAGTACTTC	CASSSDGHYEQYF
TRBV2	few	-	TRBJ2-1	TGTGCCAGCAGTGAAGCGGCTAGGAATGAGCAGTTCTTC	CASSEAARNEQFF
TRBV7-2	few	-	TRBJ1-3	TGTGCCAGCAGCCCTATGACGGGCGGACTCTCTGGAAACACCATATATTTT	CASSPMTGGLSGNTIYF
TRBV6-5	few	TRBD2	TRBJ2-1	TGTGCCAGCAGTTACGGACTAGCGGGGGGGCCGGGGAATGAGCAGTTCTTC	CASSYGLAGGPGNEQFF
TRBV6-5	few	-	TRBJ1-6	TGTGCCAGCAGTTACGGGTCTTTAGGGGGTTCACCCCTCCACTTT	CASSYGSLGGSPLHF
TRBV4-2	many	-	TRBJ2-3	TGTGCCAGCAGCCTCGGGCCCGTCACAGATACGCAGTATTTT	CASSLGPVTDTQYF
TRBV5-1	many	TRBD1	TRBJ2-3	TGCGCCAGCAGCTATCGGGGACAGGGGGCCGCAGATACGCAGTATTTT	CASSYRGQGAADTQYF
TRBV11-2	many	-	TRBJ1-5	TGTGCCACCTCTGGAGGGCCAGGACAGCCCCAGCATTTT	CATSGGPGQPQHF
TRBV24-1	-	-	TRBJ2-3	TGTGCCACCAGTGATTTCGGTCGGGGGCCGCGCTACACAGATACGCAGTATTTT	CATSDFGRGPRYTDTQYF
TRBV11-3	many	-	TRBJ2-3	TGTGCCAGCAGCTTAAGCTCCGGGGGTACTAGCACAGATACGCAGTATTTT	CASSLSSGGTSTDTQYF